This T cell receptor beta chain was sequenced for a study of cytomegalovirus exposure and HLA in healthy donors. With 60 Vbeta and 13 Jbeta primers, the PCR was carried out. Assay used: immunoSEQ multiplex PCR; TCRdb lists only in-frame clones, some missing. This table has 150,000 to 200,000 clones, around two thirds appearing once. Germline loops: CDR1 SGHRS, CDR2 YFSETQ. V gave up 3 bases and J gave up 4 bases, with 4 bases separating them. The CDR3 extends over 12 amino acids. This clone was counted only a few times. The clonotype originates from a man in his thirties or forties in good health and CMV-seropositive. This chain uses TRBV5-1 with TRBJ2-2; D is unresolved. Material for sequencing was PBMCs. CDR3 nucleotides: TGCGCCAGCAGCTCTAGCACCGGGGAGCTGTTTTTT. This translates into CASSSSTGELFF.